The clone carrying this TCR beta chain was recorded many times. Its antigen is unidentified. The data are from a study of T cell repertoires in cytomegalovirus infection. Study in general: TCR beta signatures that were public indicated CMV infection and matching HLA type. Overall study results and limits: Summed frequency of shared TCR beta families picked out CMV carriers who also had the relevant HLA.

CDR3 size: 15 residues. Losses at the gene ends were 8 bases for V and 0 bases for J; bases not matched to a gene: 10. Germline-derived CDR1 and CDR2 are SEHNR and FQNEAQ (reference sequence). TCRdb passed the reads through MiXCR, listing each CDR3 protein once. Among 250,000 or so distinct CDR3 sequences listed, about 15% were seen once. Sequenced: CD8+ T cells from PBMCs. The clonotype was recovered from a human donor in good health (CMV status not recorded). Some clones in this sample may be carry-over from other donors' samples. The V gene is TRBV7-9, the J gene TRBJ2-7, with 7 positions matching TRBD1. The CDR3 sequence is CASAVPSGGSYEQYF. The CDR3, as DNA: TGTGCCAGCGCCGTGCCGTCAGGGGGCTCCTACGAGCAGTACTTC.